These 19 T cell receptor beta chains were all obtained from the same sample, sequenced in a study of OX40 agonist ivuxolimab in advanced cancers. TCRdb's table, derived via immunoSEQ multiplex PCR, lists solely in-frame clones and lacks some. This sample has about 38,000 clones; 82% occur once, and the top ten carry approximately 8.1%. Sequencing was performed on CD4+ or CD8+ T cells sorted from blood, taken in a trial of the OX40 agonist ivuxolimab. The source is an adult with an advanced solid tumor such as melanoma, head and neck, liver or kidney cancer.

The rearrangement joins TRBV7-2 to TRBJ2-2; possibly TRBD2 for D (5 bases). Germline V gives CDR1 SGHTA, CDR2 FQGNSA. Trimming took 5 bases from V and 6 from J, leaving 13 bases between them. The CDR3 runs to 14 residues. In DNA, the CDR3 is TGTGCCAGCAGCCCCTACACTAGTTCCGGGGAGCTGTTTTTT. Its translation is CASSPYTSSGELFF.

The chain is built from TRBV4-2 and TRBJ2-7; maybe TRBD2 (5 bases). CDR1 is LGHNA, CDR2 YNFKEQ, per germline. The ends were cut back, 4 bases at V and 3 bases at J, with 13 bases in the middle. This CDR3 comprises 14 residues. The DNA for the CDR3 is TGTGCCAGCAGCCGGAGAAGGACTGACTACGAGCAGTACTTC. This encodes CASSRRRTDYEQYF.

CDR3 nucleotide sequence: TGTGCCAGCAGATTAACCAGGTCACCCCTCCACTTT. Protein: CASRLTRSPLHF. The genes are TRBV2 and TRBJ1-6; D is uncertain. Germline assignment: CDR1 SNHLY and CDR2 FYNNEI. Trimming stripped 6 bases from V and 10 bases from J, with 10 bases between. The CDR3 length is 12 residues.

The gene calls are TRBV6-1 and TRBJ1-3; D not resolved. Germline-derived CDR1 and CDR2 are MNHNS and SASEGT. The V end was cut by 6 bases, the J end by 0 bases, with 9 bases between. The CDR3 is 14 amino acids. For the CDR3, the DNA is TGTGCCAGCAGCTACGAACGCTCTGGAAACACCATATATTTT. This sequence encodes CASSYERSGNTIYF.

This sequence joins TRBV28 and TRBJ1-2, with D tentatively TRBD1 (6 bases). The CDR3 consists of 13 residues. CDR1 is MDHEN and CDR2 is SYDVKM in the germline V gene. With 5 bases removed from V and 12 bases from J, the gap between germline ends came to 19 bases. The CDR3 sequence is CASSTTSAGTNTF. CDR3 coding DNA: TGTGCCAGCAGTACCACATCGGCAGGGACAAACACCTTC.

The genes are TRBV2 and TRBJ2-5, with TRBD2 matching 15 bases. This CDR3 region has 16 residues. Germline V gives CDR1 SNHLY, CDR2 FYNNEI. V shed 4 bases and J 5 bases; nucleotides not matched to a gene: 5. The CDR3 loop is CASSGGGLAGGETQYF. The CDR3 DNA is TGTGCCAGCAGTGGGGGAGGACTAGCGGGAGGGGAGACCCAGTACTTC. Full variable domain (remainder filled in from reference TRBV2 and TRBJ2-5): EPEVTQTPSHQVTQMGQEVILRCVPISNHLYFYWYRQILGQKVEFLVSFYNNEISEKSEIFDDQFSVERPDGSNFTLKIRSTKLEDSAMYFCASSGGGLAGGETQYFGPGTRLLVL.

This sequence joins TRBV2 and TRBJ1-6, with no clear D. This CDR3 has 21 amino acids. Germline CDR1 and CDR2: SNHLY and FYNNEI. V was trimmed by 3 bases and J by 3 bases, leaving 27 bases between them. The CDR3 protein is CASSDLLVFRETKNYNSPLHF. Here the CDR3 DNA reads TGTGCCAGCAGTGATCTTCTTGTCTTTCGGGAAACAAAAAACTATAATTCACCCCTCCACTTT. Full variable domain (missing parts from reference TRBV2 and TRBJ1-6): EPEVTQTPSHQVTQMGQEVILRCVPISNHLYFYWYRQILGQKVEFLVSFYNNEISEKSEIFDDQFSVERPDGSNFTLKIRSTKLEDSAMYFCASSDLLVFRETKNYNSPLHFGNGTRLTVT.

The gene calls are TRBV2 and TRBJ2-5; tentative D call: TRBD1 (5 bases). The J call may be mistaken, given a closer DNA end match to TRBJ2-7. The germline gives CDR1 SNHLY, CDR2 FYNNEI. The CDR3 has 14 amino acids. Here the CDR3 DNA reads TGTGCCAGCAGTGACAGGACACGGACCTACGAGCAGTACTTC. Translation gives CASSDRTRTYEQYF.

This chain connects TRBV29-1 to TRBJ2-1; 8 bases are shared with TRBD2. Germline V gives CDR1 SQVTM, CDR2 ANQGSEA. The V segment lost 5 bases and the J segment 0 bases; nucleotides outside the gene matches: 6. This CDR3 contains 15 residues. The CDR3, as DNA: TGCAGCGTTTCCACTAGCGGAGCCTCCTACAATGAGCAGTTCTTC. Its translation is CSVSTSGASYNEQFF.

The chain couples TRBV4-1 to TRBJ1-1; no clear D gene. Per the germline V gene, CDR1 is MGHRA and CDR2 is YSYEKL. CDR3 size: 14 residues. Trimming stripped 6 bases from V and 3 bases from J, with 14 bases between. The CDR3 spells CASSSTALYTEAFF. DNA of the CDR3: TGCGCCAGCAGTTCCACCGCCTTATACACTGAAGCTTTCTTT.

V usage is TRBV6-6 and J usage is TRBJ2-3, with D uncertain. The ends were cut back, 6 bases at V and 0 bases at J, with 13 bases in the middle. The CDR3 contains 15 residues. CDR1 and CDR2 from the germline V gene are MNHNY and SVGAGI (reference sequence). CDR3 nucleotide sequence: TGTGCCAGCAGCGAAGGACCTACTAGCACAGATACGCAGTATTTT. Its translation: CASSEGPTSTDTQYF.

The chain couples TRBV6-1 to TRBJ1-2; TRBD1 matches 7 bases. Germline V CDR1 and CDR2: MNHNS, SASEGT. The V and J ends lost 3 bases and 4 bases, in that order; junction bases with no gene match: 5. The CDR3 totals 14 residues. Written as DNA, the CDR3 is TGTGCCAGCAGTGAGGCAGGGGGACCCTATGGCTACACCTTC. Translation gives CASSEAGGPYGYTF.

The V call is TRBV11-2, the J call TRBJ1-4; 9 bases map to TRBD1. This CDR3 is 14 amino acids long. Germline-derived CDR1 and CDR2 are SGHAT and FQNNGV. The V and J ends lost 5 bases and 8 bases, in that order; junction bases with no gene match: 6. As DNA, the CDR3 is TGTGCCAGCAGCCTTGGGACAGGGCAGGAAAAACTGTTTTTT. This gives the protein CASSLGTGQEKLFF.

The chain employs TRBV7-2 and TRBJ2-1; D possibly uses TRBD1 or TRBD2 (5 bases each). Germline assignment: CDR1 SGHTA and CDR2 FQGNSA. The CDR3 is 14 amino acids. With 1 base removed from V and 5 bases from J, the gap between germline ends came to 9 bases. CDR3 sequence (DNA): TGTGCCAGCAGCTTAGGGGGACCCAACAATGAGCAGTTCTTC. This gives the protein CASSLGGPNNEQFF. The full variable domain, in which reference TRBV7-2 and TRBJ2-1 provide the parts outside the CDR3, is GAGVSQSPSNKVTEKGKDVELRCDPISGHTALYWYRQSLGQGLEFLIYFQGNSAPDKSGLPSDRFSAERTGGSVSTLTIQRTQQEDSAVYLCASSLGGPNNEQFFGPGTRLTVL.

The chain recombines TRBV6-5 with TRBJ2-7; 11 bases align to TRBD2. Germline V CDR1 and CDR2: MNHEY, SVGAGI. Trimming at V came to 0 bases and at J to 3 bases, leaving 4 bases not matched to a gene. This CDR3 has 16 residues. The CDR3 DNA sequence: TGTGCCAGCAGTTACTCGACCGGGACTAGCGGCTACGAGCAGTACTTC. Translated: CASSYSTGTSGYEQYF.

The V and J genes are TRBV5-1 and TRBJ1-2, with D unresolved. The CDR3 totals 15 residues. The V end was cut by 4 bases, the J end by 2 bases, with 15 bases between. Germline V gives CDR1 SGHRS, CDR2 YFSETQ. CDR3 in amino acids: CASSHSEAGNYGYTF. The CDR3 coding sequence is TGCGCCAGCAGCCACTCTGAGGCGGGAAACTATGGCTACACCTTC.

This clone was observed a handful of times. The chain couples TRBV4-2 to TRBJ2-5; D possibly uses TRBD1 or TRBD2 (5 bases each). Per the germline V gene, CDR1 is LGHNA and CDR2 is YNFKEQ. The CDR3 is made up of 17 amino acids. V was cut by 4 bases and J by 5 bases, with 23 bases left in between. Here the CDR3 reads CASSRIAGTGRPETQYF. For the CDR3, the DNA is TGTGCCAGCAGCCGGATCGCTGGGACGGGGCGTCCTGAGACCCAGTACTTC.

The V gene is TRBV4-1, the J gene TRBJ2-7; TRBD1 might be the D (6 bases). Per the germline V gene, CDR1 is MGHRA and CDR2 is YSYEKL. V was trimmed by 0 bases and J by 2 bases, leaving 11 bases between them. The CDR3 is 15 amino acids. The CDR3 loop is CASSQDPGTTYEQYF. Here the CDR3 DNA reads TGCGCCAGCAGCCAAGACCCAGGGACAACCTACGAGCAGTACTTC.

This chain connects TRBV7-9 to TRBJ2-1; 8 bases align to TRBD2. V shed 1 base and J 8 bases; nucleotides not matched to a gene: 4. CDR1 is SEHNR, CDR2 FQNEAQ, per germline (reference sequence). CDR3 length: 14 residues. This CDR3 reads CASSLDGRADEQFF. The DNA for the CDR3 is TGTGCCAGCAGCTTAGACGGGAGGGCCGATGAGCAGTTCTTC.